The subject of this entry is one T cell receptor beta chain. Original methodology: Estimation of nucleated cell counts was performed using reference gene primer amplification. Here immunoSEQ multiplex PCR was the method, and the copy in TCRdb shows in-frame clones only, minus some. Clone size and V and J calls were adopted from that table, with D and trimming inferred from the DNA. The sample yields 400,000 or so clones, roughly 88% seen once. This specimen comes from a study of blood T cell repertoires in COVID-19. This receptor was taken from a woman aged 40 to 50 with acute COVID-19. Sequencing used PBMCs or T cells enriched from blood (not recorded which).

The CDR3 reads CASSLANRGTEAFF. Here the CDR3 DNA reads TGCGCCAGCAGCTTGGCCAACAGGGGCACTGAAGCTTTCTTT. The V and J genes are TRBV5-1 and TRBJ1-1; 7 bases fit TRBD1. The germline V gene encodes CDR1 SGHRS and CDR2 YFSETQ. There are 14 residues in the CDR3. Trimming cost V 0 bases and J 4 bases; bases outside gene matches: 3.